Presented here are 28 T cell receptor beta chains from one specimen sequenced in a study of Ad26.COV2.S vaccination and SARS-CoV-2 variants. The treatment is: some 19 received Ad26.COV2.S at low or high dose, single or two shots; roughly 5 received placebo; per-sample allocation not given. Sampling took place 63 days after the first vaccine or placebo injection. TCRdb's copy holds only in-frame clones and misses some; the assay was immunoSEQ multiplex PCR. The sample lists some 300,000 clones, around four fifths occurring once. The input for sequencing was peripheral blood, taken in a trial of Ad26.COV2.S vaccine versus placebo. The source of these receptors is a person aged 18-65 years who received the Ad26.COV2.S COVID-19 vaccine or a placebo.

The J gene is TRBJ1-1, the V gene TRBV10-1; 9 bases align to TRBD1. The CDR3 totals 17 residues. V was clipped by 0 bases and J by 3 bases; unmatched bases: 8. CDR1 is WNHNN and CDR2 is SYGVQD in the germline V gene (reference sequence). CDR3 sequence reads: CASSESEQGAQDTEAFF. The CDR3 DNA follows: TGCGCCAGCAGTGAGTCGGAACAGGGGGCGCAAGACACTGAAGCTTTCTTT.

As for this clone: A much larger clone lies a single base off, so this may be a read error. The chain recombines TRBV25-1 with TRBJ2-2; perhaps TRBD1 as D (5 bases). The CDR3 spans 15 residues. Germline CDR1 MGHDK, CDR2 SYGVNS. Trimming took 5 bases from V and 1 from J, leaving 11 bases between them. CDR3 protein: CASSPTVKNTGELFF. The DNA of the CDR3 is TGTGCCAGCAGTCCGACAGTAAAGAACACCGGGGAGCTGTTTTTT.

This chain joins TRBV5-1 and TRBJ2-5; 8 bases are shared with TRBD1. CDR1 is SGHRS and CDR2 is YFSETQ in the germline V gene. The CDR3 sequence is 15 residues long. The junction had 6 bases not matched to a gene; V was cut back by 0 bases and J by 5 bases. CDR3 sequence (DNA): TGCGCCAGCAGCTTGGCCGCAGGGGGCGCGGAGACCCAGTACTTC. Its translation: CASSLAAGGAETQYF.

V gene TRBV7-9 combines with J gene TRBJ1-1; 9 nucleotides align to TRBD1. The germline V gene encodes CDR1 SEHNR and CDR2 FQNEAQ (reference sequence). This CDR3 has 15 residues. V shed 5 bases and J 4 bases; nucleotides not matched to a gene: 8. The CDR3 DNA follows: TGTGCCAGCAGCAGAATACAGGGGGCAGGCACTGAAGCTTTCTTT. It yields the protein CASSRIQGAGTEAFF.

This chain connects TRBV14 to TRBJ2-6; 10 bases match TRBD1. The CDR3 runs to 20 residues. Germline V CDR1 and CDR2: SGHDN, FVKESK. V dropped 0 bases and J dropped 1; count of bases not matched to a gene: 9. CDR3 nucleotide sequence: TGTGCCAGCAGCCAAGACCCCTGGGGACAGGGGAAGTCTGGGGCCAACGTCCTGACTTTC. Amino acid sequence: CASSQDPWGQGKSGANVLTF.

This clone showed up just a few times. The chain employs TRBV11-3 and TRBJ1-6; 8 nucleotides agree with TRBD1. From germline, CDR1 is SGHNT and CDR2 YENEEA. V trimming: 4 bases; J trimming: 6 bases; junction bases outside the gene matches: 5. The CDR3 spans 15 residues. The CDR3 DNA is TGTGCCAGCAGCTCTACAGGGGGGATTAATTCACCCCTCCACTTT. Amino acid sequence: CASSSTGGINSPLHF.

This clone was counted once. The V call is TRBV3-1 (or the pseudogene TRBV3-2), the J call TRBJ2-2, with TRBD2 identical over 7 bases. Germline V gives CDR1 LGHDT, CDR2 YNNKEL (reference sequence). Trimming at V came to 2 bases and at J to 6 bases, leaving 3 bases not matched to a gene. The CDR3 totals 14 residues. CDR3: CASSQSLAAGELFF. The CDR3 DNA reads TGTGCCAGCAGCCAAAGCCTAGCGGCCGGGGAGCTGTTTTTT.

CDR3: CASSGTSGGERMAQYF. CDR3 sequence (DNA): TGTGCCAGCAGCGGGACTAGCGGGGGAGAACGAATGGCCCAGTACTTC. V and J are TRBV5-4 and TRBJ2-5; 14 nucleotides agree with TRBD2. The CDR3 is 16 amino acids. Germline lookup yields CDR1 SGHNT and CDR2 YYREEE (reference sequence). The V segment lost 4 bases and the J segment 9 bases; nucleotides outside the gene matches: 11.

This chain links TRBV7-3 with TRBJ2-5; 7 nucleotides match TRBD1. J was trimmed by 4 bases and V by 1 base; bases with no gene match: 6. The CDR3 sequence is 15 residues long. The germline V gene has CDR1 SGHTA and CDR2 FQGTGA. The CDR3 reads CASSLIRGSGETQYF. The CDR3 region has the DNA TGTGCCAGCAGCTTAATCAGGGGGTCGGGAGAGACCCAGTACTTC.

This clone was seen a few times. This chain connects TRBV2 to TRBJ1-6, with 11 bases fitting TRBD1. The CDR3 has 17 amino acids. Germline trimming cut 4 bases from V and 2 bases from J; bases unmatched to any gene: 4. CDR1 is SNHLY, CDR2 FYNNEI, per germline. The CDR3 sequence is CASSAGTGGPYNSPLHF. CDR3 nucleotides: TGTGCCAGCAGTGCCGGGACAGGGGGTCCCTATAATTCACCCCTCCACTTT.

This chain links TRBV4-1 with TRBJ2-7, with D tentatively TRBD2 (6 bases). Germline loops: CDR1 MGHRA, CDR2 YSYEKL. This CDR3 spans 14 amino acids. Trimming removed 2 bases at V and 4 bases at J, with 12 bases between. The CDR3 sequence: CASSQRLGGYEQYF. The CDR3, as DNA: TGCGCCAGCAGCCAAAGGCTGGGGGGATACGAGCAGTACTTC.

As regards this clone: The same CDR3 also results from other DNA sequences found in this sample. J is TRBJ2-7 and V is TRBV5-1, with TRBD2 identical over 12 bases. Per the germline V gene, CDR1 is SGHRS and CDR2 is YFSETQ. The junction had 5 bases not matched to a gene; V was cut back by 3 bases and J by 4 bases. The CDR3 length is 15 residues. CDR3 sequence (DNA): TGCGCCAGCAGCTCCGGACTAGCGGGGACATACGAGCAGTACTTC. It codes for CASSSGLAGTYEQYF.

The V call is TRBV5-1, the J call TRBJ1-3, with TRBD1 as a possible D gene (6 bases). Germline assignment: CDR1 SGHRS and CDR2 YFSETQ. Trimming removed 4 bases at V and 0 bases at J, with 11 bases between. CDR3 length: 15 amino acids. Written as DNA, the CDR3 is TGCGCCAGCAGCGAAGGACAGTCCTCTGGAAACACCATATATTTT. This codes for CASSEGQSSGNTIYF.

The chain couples TRBV4-2 to TRBJ1-4, with D perhaps matching TRBD1 (5 bases). Trimming left V 2 bases short and J 3 bases short, with 10 bases between. This CDR3 is 15 amino acids long. The germline CDR1 and CDR2 sequences are LGHNA and YNFKEQ. DNA of the CDR3: TGTGCCAGCAGCCAACGGGGGGAATCTAATGAAAAACTGTTTTTT. Translated, it gives CASSQRGESNEKLFF.

As to this clone: Other nucleotide sequences from this sample produce the same CDR3. The chain is built from TRBV5-4 and TRBJ2-7, with 9 bases matching TRBD1. Germline V CDR1 and CDR2: SGHNT, YYREEE (reference sequence). The CDR3 covers 15 residues. Unmatched junction bases numbered 6, after V lost 5 bases and J lost 0 bases. The CDR3 bases are TGTGCCAGCAGTTTGCCGGGACAGGGCTCCTACGAGCAGTACTTC. Protein product: CASSLPGQGSYEQYF.

This clone has a handful of counts. The gene calls are TRBV4-2 and TRBJ1-2; 7 nucleotides align to TRBD1. V gave up 1 base and J gave up 8 bases; unmatched junction bases: 13. This CDR3 spans 16 amino acids. From germline, CDR1 is LGHNA and CDR2 YNFKEQ. CDR3 sequence: CASSQAGGSGFGGYTF. CDR3 nucleotide sequence: TGTGCCAGCAGCCAAGCAGGGGGATCCGGGTTTGGCGGCTACACCTTC.

The chain is built from TRBV21-1 and TRBJ2-5; TRBD1, the D gene given by the table, was not confirmed from the DNA. TRBV21-1 is listed as a pseudogene. The CDR3 extends over 16 amino acids. The CDR3 loop reads CASSPPPRTGKETQYF. The CDR3 DNA reads TGTGCCAGCAGCCCCCCGCCGAGGACAGGGAAAGAGACCCAGTACTTC.

The chain has TRBV5-5 and TRBJ2-7, with D uncertain. Germline CDR1 SGHKS, CDR2 YYEKEE (reference sequence). Trimming shortened V by 4 bases and J by 6 bases, and 11 bases separated the two germline ends. The CDR3 loop spans 12 amino acids. For the CDR3, the DNA is TGTGCCAGCAGCCCCCATGAGTCCGAGCAGTACTTC. The encoded protein is CASSPHESEQYF.

The V call is TRBV29-1, the J call TRBJ2-1; TRBD2 matches 11 bases. The V gene end was trimmed by 5 bases and the J gene end by 5 bases; junction bases not matched to a gene: 2. Germline CDR1 is SQVTM and CDR2 is ANQGSEA. The CDR3 has 13 residues. The CDR3 DNA follows: TGCAGCGTTCTAGCGGGGGGAAACAATGAGCAGTTCTTC. This gives the protein CSVLAGGNNEQFF.

The chain combines TRBV29-1 with TRBJ2-3; no definite D call. The CDR3 loop spans 13 amino acids. CDR1 SQVTM and CDR2 ANQGSEA come from the germline V gene. V shed 6 bases and J shed 4 bases, with 14 bases lying between them. The CDR3 region is CSVLIMAADTQYF. In DNA form, the CDR3 reads TGCAGCGTCCTCATAATGGCTGCAGATACGCAGTATTTT.

The rearrangement uses TRBV7-3 and TRBJ2-6, with unresolved D. Germline V lookup: CDR1 SGHTA, CDR2 FQGTGA. V dropped 8 bases and J dropped 4 bases, with 9 bases sitting between them. CDR3 size: 13 residues. The CDR3 is CASGQLGANVLTF. In DNA, the CDR3 is TGTGCCAGCGGCCAATTAGGGGCCAACGTCCTGACTTTC.

The rearrangement joins TRBV7-9 to TRBJ2-3; the D is unclear. Looked up from germline, CDR1 is SEHNR and CDR2 is FQNEAQ (reference sequence). V was pared by 5 bases and J by 3 bases, with 6 bases between. CDR3 length: 12 residues. The CDR3 loop reads CASSARTDTQYF. CDR3 coding DNA: TGTGCCAGCAGCGCCCGGACAGATACGCAGTATTTT. Full variable domain (outside the CDR3, taken from reference TRBV7-9 and TRBJ2-3): DTGVSQNPRHKITKRGQNVTFRCDPISEHNRLYWYRQTLGQGPEFLTYFQNEAQLEKSRLLSDRFSAERPKGSFSTLEIQRTEQGDSAMYLCASSARTDTQYFGPGTRLTVL.

The count of this clone is one. This sequence joins TRBV7-6 and TRBJ2-2; D might be TRBD2 (5 bases). This CDR3 spans 15 amino acids. Trimming took off 1 base at V and 8 bases at J, with 14 bases between the two ends. The germline V gene has CDR1 SGHVS and CDR2 FNYEAQ. CDR3 protein: CASSLVGEGIGELFF. In nucleotides, the CDR3 is TGTGCCAGCAGCTTAGTTGGAGAGGGAATAGGGGAGCTGTTTTTT.

CDR3 in amino acids: CASSQLRGPFSGANVLTF. DNA of the CDR3: TGTGCCAGCAGCCAACTCAGGGGGCCTTTCTCTGGGGCCAACGTCCTGACTTTC. V is TRBV14 and J is TRBJ2-6, with 8 bases aligning to TRBD1. V gave up 2 bases and J gave up 0 bases; unmatched junction bases: 6. The length of the CDR3 is 18 residues. CDR1 is SGHDN and CDR2 is FVKESK in the germline V gene.

The rearrangement joins TRBV11-2 to TRBJ1-1; D perhaps matches TRBD1 (5 bases). Between the trimmed V and J ends, which lost 2 bases and 0 bases, there was a span of 13 bases. The CDR3 is 16 residues long. Germline CDR1 is SGHAT and CDR2 is FQNNGV. The CDR3 sequence is CASSLRPGTLNTEAFF. The CDR3 DNA sequence: TGTGCCAGCAGCTTAAGGCCGGGGACCCTGAACACTGAAGCTTTCTTT.

This clone was seen a handful of times. This rearrangement joins TRBV4-2 to TRBJ2-3, with 11 positions matching TRBD2. CDR3 length equals 16 residues. V dropped 1 base and J dropped 3; count of bases not matched to a gene: 3. Germline loops: CDR1 LGHNA, CDR2 YNFKEQ. CDR3 amino acids: CASSQGSSGGTDTQYF. The DNA of the CDR3 is TGTGCCAGCAGCCAAGGGTCTAGCGGGGGGACAGATACGCAGTATTTT.

V and J are TRBV30 and TRBJ1-4; 8 bases match TRBD1. J lost 6 bases, V lost 5 bases, and 5 bases had no gene match. CDR3 length: 13 residues. Germline values: CDR1 GTSNPN, CDR2 SVGIG (reference sequence). The CDR3 reads CAWQTGDYEKLFF. In nucleotides, the CDR3 is TGTGCCTGGCAGACAGGGGACTATGAAAAACTGTTTTTT.

The chain recombines TRBV7-9 with TRBJ1-2; 9 nucleotides match TRBD1. The CDR3 is 16 residues long. The germline V gene encodes CDR1 SEHNR and CDR2 FQNEAQ (reference sequence). Trimming removed 4 bases from V and 0 bases from J; junction bases left unmatched: 6. CDR3 loop: CASSSTGGFANYGYTF. Written as DNA, the CDR3 is TGTGCCAGCAGCTCTACAGGGGGCTTTGCTAACTATGGCTACACCTTC.